This entry describes one T cell receptor beta chain. Its antigen is as yet unknown. These data come from a study of cytomegalovirus exposure and HLA in healthy donors. General study results and limits: 164 TCR beta chains were listed as cytomegalovirus-associated.

Germline CDR1 reads SGHVS; CDR2 reads FQNEAQ. Trimming at V came to 5 bases and at J to 5 bases, leaving 10 bases not matched to a gene. This CDR3 has 15 amino acids. Samples came from healthy bone marrow donors. PCR used 60 Vbeta primers and 13 Jbeta primers. Produced via immunoSEQ multiplex PCR; TCRdb's table is partial and in-frame only. The table has 140,000 to 150,000 clones, 70% to 85% seen once; the top ten hold under 10%. This clonotype was obtained from a woman aged 55-70 years in good health and CMV-seropositive. Sequenced input: PBMCs. The rearrangement uses TRBV7-8 and TRBJ1-2; 8 bases are a match to TRBD1. The chain's CDR3 is CASSPAGRGRYGYTF. The CDR3 DNA reads as TGTGCCAGCAGCCCCGCCGGCAGGGGGCGTTATGGCTACACCTTC.